Detailed here is one T cell receptor (beta chain). Germline assignment: CDR1 KGHSH and CDR2 LQKENI. The junction had 16 bases not matched to a gene; V was cut back by 0 bases and J by 0 bases. This CDR3 has 21 residues. TCRdb's copy holds only in-frame clones and misses some; the assay was immunoSEQ multiplex PCR. The profile shows around 130,000 clones, nearly 95% of them singletons. The data derive from a study of T cell responses to AZD1222 COVID-19 vaccine. The source was peripheral blood, collected on day 0 of AZD1222 vaccination. The receptor was derived from an adult in good health. The chain has TRBV18 and TRBJ1-5; 8 positions match TRBD1. The DNA of the CDR3 is TGTGCCAGCTCACCACCTATCCTTACGGGACAGGTTCCTAGTAGCAATCAGCCCCAGCATTTT. Its protein is CASSPPILTGQVPSSNQPQHF.